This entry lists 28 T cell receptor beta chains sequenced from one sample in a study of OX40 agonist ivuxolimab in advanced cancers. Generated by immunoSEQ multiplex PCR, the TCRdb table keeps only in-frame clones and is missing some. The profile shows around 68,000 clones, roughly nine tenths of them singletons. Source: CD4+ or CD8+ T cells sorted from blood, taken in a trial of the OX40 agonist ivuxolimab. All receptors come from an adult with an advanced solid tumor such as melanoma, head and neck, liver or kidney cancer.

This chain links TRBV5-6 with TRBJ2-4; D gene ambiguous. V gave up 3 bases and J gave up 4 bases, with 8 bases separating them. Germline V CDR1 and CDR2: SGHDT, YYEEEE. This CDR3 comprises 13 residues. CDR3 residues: CASSSGRKNIQYF. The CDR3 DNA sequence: TGTGCCAGCAGCTCTGGCAGAAAAAACATTCAGTACTTC.

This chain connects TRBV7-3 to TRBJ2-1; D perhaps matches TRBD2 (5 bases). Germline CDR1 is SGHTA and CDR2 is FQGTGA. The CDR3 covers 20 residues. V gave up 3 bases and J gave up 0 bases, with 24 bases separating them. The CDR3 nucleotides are TGTGCCAGCAGCTTCCCAGAGCGGAAGTTAGGGCCGGACTCCTACAATGAGCAGTTCTTC. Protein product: CASSFPERKLGPDSYNEQFF.

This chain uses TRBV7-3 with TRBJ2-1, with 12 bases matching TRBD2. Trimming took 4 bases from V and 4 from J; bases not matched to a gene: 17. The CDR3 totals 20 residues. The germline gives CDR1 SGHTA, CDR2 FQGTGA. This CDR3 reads CASSSPRTSGKKSSYNEQFF. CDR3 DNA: TGTGCCAGCAGCTCTCCCCGGACTAGCGGGAAAAAGTCTTCATACAATGAGCAGTTCTTC. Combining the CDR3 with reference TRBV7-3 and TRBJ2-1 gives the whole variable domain GAGVSQTPSNKVTEKGKYVELRCDPISGHTALYWYRQSLGQGPEFLIYFQGTGAADDSGLPNDRFFAVRPEGSVSTLKIQRTERGDSAVYLCASSSPRTSGKKSSYNEQFFGPGTRLTVL.

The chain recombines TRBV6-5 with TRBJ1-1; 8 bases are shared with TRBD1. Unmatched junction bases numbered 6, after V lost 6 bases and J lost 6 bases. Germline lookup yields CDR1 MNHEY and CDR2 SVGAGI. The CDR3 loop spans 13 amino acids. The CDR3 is CASRTDRASEAFF. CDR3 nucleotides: TGTGCCAGCAGAACGGACAGGGCATCTGAAGCTTTCTTT.

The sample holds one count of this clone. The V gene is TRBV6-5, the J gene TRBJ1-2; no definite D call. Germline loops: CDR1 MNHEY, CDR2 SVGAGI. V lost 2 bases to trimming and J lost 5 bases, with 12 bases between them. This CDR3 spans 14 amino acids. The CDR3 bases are TGTGCCAGCAGTTACGGACGGAGACGGTATGGCTACACCTTC. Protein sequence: CASSYGRRRYGYTF.

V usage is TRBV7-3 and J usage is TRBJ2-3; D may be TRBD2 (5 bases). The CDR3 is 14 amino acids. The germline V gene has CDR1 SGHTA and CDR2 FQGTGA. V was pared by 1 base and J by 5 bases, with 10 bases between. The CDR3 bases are TGTGCCAGCAGCTTAATGAGCAGCGGAGATACGCAGTATTTT. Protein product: CASSLMSSGDTQYF.

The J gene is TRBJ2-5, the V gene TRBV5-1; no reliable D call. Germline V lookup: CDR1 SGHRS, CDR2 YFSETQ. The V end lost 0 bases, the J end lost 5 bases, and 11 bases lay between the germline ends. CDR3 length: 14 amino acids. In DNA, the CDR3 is TGCGCCAGCAGCTTGGACGGGTTGGGGGAGACCCAGTACTTC. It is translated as CASSLDGLGETQYF.

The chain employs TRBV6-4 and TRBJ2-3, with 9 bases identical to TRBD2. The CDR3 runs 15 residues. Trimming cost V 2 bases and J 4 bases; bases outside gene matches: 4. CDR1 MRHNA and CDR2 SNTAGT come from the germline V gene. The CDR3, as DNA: TGTGCCAGCAGTGACGCTAGCGGGACCGCAGATACGCAGTATTTT. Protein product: CASSDASGTADTQYF.

CDR3 nucleotide sequence: TGTGCCAGCAGCTTAAGAGTCTCCGAGCAGTACTTC. Translated, it gives CASSLRVSEQYF. This sequence joins TRBV7-2 and TRBJ2-7; D uncertain. V lost 2 bases to trimming and J lost 6 bases, with 8 bases between them. This CDR3 spans 12 amino acids. The germline CDR1 and CDR2 sequences are SGHTA and FQGNSA.

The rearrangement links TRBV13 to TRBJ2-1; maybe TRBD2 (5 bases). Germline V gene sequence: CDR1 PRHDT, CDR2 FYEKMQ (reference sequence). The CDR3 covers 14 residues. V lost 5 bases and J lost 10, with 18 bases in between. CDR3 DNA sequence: TGTGCCAGCAGCCCTTGGAGGACGAGCCGGGAGCAGTTCTTC. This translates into CASSPWRTSREQFF.

The CDR3 DNA sequence: TGTGCCAGCAGCTTAGATCTGCTAAATATAGAGACCCAGTACTTC. Translation gives CASSLDLLNIETQYF. This sequence joins TRBV11-2 and TRBJ2-5; D ambiguous. From germline, CDR1 is SGHAT and CDR2 FQNNGV. The V and J ends lost 0 bases and 4 bases respectively, with 12 bases between them. The CDR3 loop spans 15 amino acids.

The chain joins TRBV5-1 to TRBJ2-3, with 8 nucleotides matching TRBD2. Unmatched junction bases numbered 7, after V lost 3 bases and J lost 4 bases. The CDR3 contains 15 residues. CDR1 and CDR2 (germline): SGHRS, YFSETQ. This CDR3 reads CASSSRGGRADTQYF. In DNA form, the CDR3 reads TGCGCCAGCAGCTCCCGCGGGGGGAGGGCAGATACGCAGTATTTT.

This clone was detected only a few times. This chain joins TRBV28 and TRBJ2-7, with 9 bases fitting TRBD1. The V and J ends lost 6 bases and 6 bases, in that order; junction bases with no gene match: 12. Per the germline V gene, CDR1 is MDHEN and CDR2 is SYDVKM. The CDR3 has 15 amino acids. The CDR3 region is CASSRLGQGLVEQYF. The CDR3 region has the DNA TGTGCCAGCAGCAGACTTGGACAGGGGCTTGTCGAGCAGTACTTC.

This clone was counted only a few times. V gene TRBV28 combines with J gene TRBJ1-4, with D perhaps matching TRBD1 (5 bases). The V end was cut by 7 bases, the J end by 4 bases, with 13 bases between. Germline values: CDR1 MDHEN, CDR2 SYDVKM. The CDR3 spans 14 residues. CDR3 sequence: CASNLRGYNEKLFF. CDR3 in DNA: TGTGCCAGCAACCTTCGGGGCTATAATGAAAAACTGTTTTTT.

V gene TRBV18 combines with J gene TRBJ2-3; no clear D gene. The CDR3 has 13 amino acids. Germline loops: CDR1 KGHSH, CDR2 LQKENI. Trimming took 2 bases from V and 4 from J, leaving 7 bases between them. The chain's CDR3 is CASSPLTADTQYF. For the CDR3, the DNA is TGTGCCAGCTCACCATTGACGGCAGATACGCAGTATTTT. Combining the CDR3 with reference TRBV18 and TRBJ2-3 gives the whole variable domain NAGVMQNPRHLVRRRGQEARLRCSPMKGHSHVYWYRQLPEEGLKFMVYLQKENIIDESGMPKERFSAEFPKEGPSILRIQQVVRGDSAAYFCASSPLTADTQYFGPGTRLTVL.

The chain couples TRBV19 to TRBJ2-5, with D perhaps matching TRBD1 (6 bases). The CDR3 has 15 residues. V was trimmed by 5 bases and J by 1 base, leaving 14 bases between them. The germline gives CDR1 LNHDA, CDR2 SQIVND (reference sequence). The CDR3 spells CASSSRTALQETQYF. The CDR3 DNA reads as TGTGCCAGTAGTTCACGGACAGCTCTCCAAGAGACCCAGTACTTC.

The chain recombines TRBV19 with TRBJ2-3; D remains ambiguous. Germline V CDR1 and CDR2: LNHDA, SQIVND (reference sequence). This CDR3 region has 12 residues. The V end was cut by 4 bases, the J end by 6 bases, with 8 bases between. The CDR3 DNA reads TGTGCCAGTAGTAGCTCAAAGGATACGCAGTATTTT. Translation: CASSSSKDTQYF.

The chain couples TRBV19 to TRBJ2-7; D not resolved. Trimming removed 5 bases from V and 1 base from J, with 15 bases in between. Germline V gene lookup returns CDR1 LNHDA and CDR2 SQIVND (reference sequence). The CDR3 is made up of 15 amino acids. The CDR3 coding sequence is TGTGCCAGTAGTCTAGGCGCAAGTCCATCCTACGAGCAGTACTTC. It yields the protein CASSLGASPSYEQYF.

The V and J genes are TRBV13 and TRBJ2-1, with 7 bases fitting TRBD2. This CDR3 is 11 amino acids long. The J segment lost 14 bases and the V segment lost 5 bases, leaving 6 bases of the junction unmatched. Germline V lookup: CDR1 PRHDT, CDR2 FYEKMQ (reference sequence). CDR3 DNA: TGTGCCAGCAGCCCGGGGGGACCCGAGTTCTTC. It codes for CASSPGGPEFF. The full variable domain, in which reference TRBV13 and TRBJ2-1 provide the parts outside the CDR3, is AAGVIQSPRHLIKEKRETATLKCYPIPRHDTVYWYQQGPGQDPQFLISFYEKMQSDKGSIPDRFSAQQFSDYHSELNMSSLELGDSALYFCASSPGGPEFFGPGTRLTVL.

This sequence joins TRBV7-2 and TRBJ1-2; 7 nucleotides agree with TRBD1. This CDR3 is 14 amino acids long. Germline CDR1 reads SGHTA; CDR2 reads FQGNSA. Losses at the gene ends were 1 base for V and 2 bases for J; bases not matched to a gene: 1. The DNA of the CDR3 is TGTGCCAGCAGCTTAGACAGGGGAAACTATGGCTACACCTTC. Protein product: CASSLDRGNYGYTF.

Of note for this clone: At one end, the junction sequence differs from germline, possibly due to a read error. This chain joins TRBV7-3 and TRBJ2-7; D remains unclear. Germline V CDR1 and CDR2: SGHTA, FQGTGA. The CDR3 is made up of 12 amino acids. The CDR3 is CAGSPDSYEQYF. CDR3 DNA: TGTGCCGGCAGCCCCGACTCCTACGAGCAGTACTTC.

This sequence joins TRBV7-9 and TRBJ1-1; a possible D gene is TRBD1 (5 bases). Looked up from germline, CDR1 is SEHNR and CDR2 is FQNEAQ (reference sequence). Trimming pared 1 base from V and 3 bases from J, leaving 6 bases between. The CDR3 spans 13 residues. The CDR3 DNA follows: TGTGCCAGCAGCTTAGTGGGGGACACTGAAGCTTTCTTT. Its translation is CASSLVGDTEAFF.

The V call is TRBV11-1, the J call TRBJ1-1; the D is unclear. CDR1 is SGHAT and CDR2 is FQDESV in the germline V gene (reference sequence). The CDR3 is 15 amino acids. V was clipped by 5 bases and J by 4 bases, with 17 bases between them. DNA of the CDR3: TGTGCCAGCAGCGATCAAGGGTTGGTTTTCACTGAAGCTTTCTTT. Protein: CASSDQGLVFTEAFF. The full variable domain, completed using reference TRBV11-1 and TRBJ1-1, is EAEVAQSPRYKITEKSQAVAFWCDPISGHATLYWYRQILGQGPELLVQFQDESVVDDSQLPKDRFSAERLKGVDSTLKIQPAELGDSAMYLCASSDQGLVFTEAFFGQGTRLTVV.

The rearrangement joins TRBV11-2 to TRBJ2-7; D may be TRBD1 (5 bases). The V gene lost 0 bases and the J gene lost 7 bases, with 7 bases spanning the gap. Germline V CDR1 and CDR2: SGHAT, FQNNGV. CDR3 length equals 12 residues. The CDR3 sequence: CASSLDRTEQYF. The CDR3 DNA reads TGTGCCAGCAGCTTAGATCGGACAGAGCAGTACTTC. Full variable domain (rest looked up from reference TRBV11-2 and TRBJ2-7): EAGVAQSPRYKIIEKRQSVAFWCNPISGHATLYWYQQILGQGPKLLIQFQNNGVVDDSQLPKDRFSAERLKGVDSTLKIQPAKLEDSAVYLCASSLDRTEQYFGPGTRLTVT.

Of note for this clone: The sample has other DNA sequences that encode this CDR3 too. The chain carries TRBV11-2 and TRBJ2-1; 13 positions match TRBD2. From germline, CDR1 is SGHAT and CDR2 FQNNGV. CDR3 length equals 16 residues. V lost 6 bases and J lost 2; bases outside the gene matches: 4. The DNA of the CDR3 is TGTGCCAGCAGAAGGACTAGCGGGAGAACCTACAATGAGCAGTTCTTC. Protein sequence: CASRRTSGRTYNEQFF.

Written as DNA, the CDR3 is TGCAGCGTTTCCATGCCGGGACAGGGGCGTGATGAGCAGTTCTTC. Amino acid sequence: CSVSMPGQGRDEQFF. The chain joins TRBV29-1 to TRBJ2-1, with 10 bases fitting TRBD1. Looked up from germline, CDR1 is SQVTM and CDR2 is ANQGSEA. Losses at the gene ends were 5 bases for V and 8 bases for J; bases not matched to a gene: 12. This CDR3 is 15 amino acids long.

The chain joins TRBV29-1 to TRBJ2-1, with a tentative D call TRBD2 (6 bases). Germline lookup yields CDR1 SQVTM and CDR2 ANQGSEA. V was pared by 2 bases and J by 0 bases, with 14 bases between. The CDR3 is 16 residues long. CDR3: CSVERASASSYNEQFF. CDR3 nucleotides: TGCAGCGTTGAACGGGCTAGCGCGAGCTCCTACAATGAGCAGTTCTTC.

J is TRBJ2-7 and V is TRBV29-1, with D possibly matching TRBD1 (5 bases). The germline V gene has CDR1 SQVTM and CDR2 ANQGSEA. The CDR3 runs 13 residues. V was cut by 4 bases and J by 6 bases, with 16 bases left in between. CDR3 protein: CSVVAGWMGEQYF. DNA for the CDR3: TGCAGCGTTGTGGCAGGGTGGATGGGCGAGCAGTACTTC.